Listed here are 31 T cell receptor beta chains from one sample, sequenced in a study of control samples from healthy donors and cancer patients. The method was immunoSEQ multiplex PCR; TCRdb's version includes in-frame clones alone and lacks a portion of them. The sample holds 130,000 to 150,000 clones, approximately 86% seen once. The sequenced material came from blood. The receptor source for this set is a woman aged 30 to 39 in good health.

The rearrangement uses TRBV3-1 (or the pseudogene TRBV3-2) and TRBJ1-1; tentatively, D is TRBD1 (5 bases). The CDR3 has 13 amino acids. Germline CDR1 reads LGHDT; CDR2 reads YNNKEL (reference sequence). V was shortened by 2 bases and J by 3 bases, with 7 bases between the two germline ends. As DNA, the CDR3 is TGTGCCAGCAGCCAAAGGGGCCACACTGAAGCTTTCTTT. It yields the protein CASSQRGHTEAFF.

CDR3 DNA sequence: TGCGCCAGCAGCTTGGCCTACCCGGAAGGTCTAGCGGGAGGGGAGCAGTACTTC. Residues: CASSLAYPEGLAGGEQYF. The chain is built from TRBV5-1 and TRBJ2-7; 12 nucleotides match TRBD2. Germline lookup yields CDR1 SGHRS and CDR2 YFSETQ. Trimming removed 0 bases from V and 7 bases from J; junction bases left unmatched: 14. This CDR3 contains 18 residues.

The V call is TRBV19, the J call TRBJ1-2, with no clear D. Trimming left V 4 bases short and J 2 bases short, with 17 bases between. The CDR3 has 16 amino acids. Germline CDR1 and CDR2: LNHDA and SQIVND (reference sequence). The CDR3 sequence is CASSKALTVGNYGYTF. DNA for the CDR3: TGTGCCAGTAGTAAGGCACTGACGGTCGGCAACTATGGCTACACCTTC.

The rearrangement links TRBV6-6 to TRBJ1-1; no definite D call. This CDR3 has 15 residues. V gave up 6 bases and J gave up 1 base, with 15 bases separating them. The V gene's germline CDR1 is MNHNY and CDR2 SVGAGI (reference sequence). The CDR3 DNA sequence: TGTGCCAGCAGCCACCTGTATGGGCAGAACACTGAAGCTTTCTTT. This encodes CASSHLYGQNTEAFF.

The chain joins TRBV3-1 (or the pseudogene TRBV3-2) to TRBJ1-5; D gene uncertain. Trimming cost V 1 base and J 2 bases, with 6 bases left between them. The CDR3 length is 14 residues. Looked up from germline, CDR1 is LGHDT and CDR2 is YNNKEL (reference sequence). The CDR3 nucleotides read TGTGCCAGCAGCCAAGTCCCCGGCAATCAGCCCCAGCATTTT. Residues: CASSQVPGNQPQHF.

The rearrangement links TRBV30 to TRBJ2-1, with a possible D match to TRBD2 (5 bases). This CDR3 contains 15 residues. V lost 5 bases and J 8 bases, leaving 22 bases between the germline ends. CDR1 and CDR2 from the germline V gene are GTSNPN and SVGIG (reference sequence). The CDR3 is CAWAHGIQNGDEQFF. CDR3 DNA: TGTGCCTGGGCGCACGGGATTCAAAATGGCGATGAGCAGTTCTTC.

The CDR3 DNA is TGTGCCAGCAGTGAAGCGGGACAGGGGACCTACGAGCAGTACTTC. Its translation: CASSEAGQGTYEQYF. This rearrangement joins TRBV6-1 to TRBJ2-7; TRBD1 aligns across 10 bases. Germline CDR1 MNHNS, CDR2 SASEGT. The CDR3 runs to 15 residues. J lost 2 bases, V lost 0 bases, and 1 base had no gene match.

The rearrangement joins TRBV6-5 to TRBJ1-1; D possibly corresponds to TRBD1 (5 bases). The CDR3 spans 14 residues. V was shortened by 0 bases and J by 4 bases, with 9 bases between the two germline ends. The V gene's germline CDR1 is MNHEY and CDR2 SVGAGI. In DNA, the CDR3 is TGTGCCAGCAGTTACTCCGGGGGTTTCACTGAAGCTTTCTTT. It translates to CASSYSGGFTEAFF.

The rearrangement joins TRBV3-1 (or the pseudogene TRBV3-2) to TRBJ2-1; the D gene is possibly TRBD2 (5 bases). CDR1 and CDR2 from the germline V gene are LGHDT and YNNKEL (reference sequence). Trimming took 2 bases from V and 8 from J, leaving 7 bases between them. This CDR3 region has 12 residues. CDR3 nucleotide sequence: TGTGCCAGCAGCCAATTCGGGGATGAGCAGTTCTTC. Protein: CASSQFGDEQFF.

The chain links TRBV11-2 to TRBJ2-7; 7 nucleotides match TRBD1. The CDR3 is 13 amino acids. V was clipped by 5 bases and J by 2 bases; unmatched bases: 3. Looked up from germline, CDR1 is SGHAT and CDR2 is FQNNGV. CDR3 sequence (DNA): TGTGCCAGCAGCGGGGGACAGACCTACGAGCAGTACTTC. Its protein product is CASSGGQTYEQYF.

This clone has just a few counts. This chain uses TRBV2 with TRBJ2-7; the match to TRBD1 covers 9 bases. V dropped 6 bases and J dropped 6; count of bases not matched to a gene: 9. The CDR3 has 14 amino acids. Germline assignment: CDR1 SNHLY and CDR2 FYNNEI. CDR3 loop: CASRADGQGSEQYF. CDR3 nucleotides: TGTGCCAGCAGGGCCGACGGACAGGGGTCCGAGCAGTACTTC.

This clone has a single count. The V and J genes are TRBV2 and TRBJ2-7; 11 bases align to TRBD2. In germline, CDR1 is SNHLY, CDR2 FYNNEI. The length of the CDR3 is 15 residues. Trimming cost V 4 bases and J 2 bases; bases outside gene matches: 4. The CDR3: CASSAGTSGPYEQYF. CDR3 in DNA: TGTGCCAGCAGTGCTGGGACTAGCGGACCCTACGAGCAGTACTTC.

J is TRBJ1-1 and V is TRBV12-3 or TRBV12-4; maybe TRBD1 (5 bases). Trimming removed 4 bases at V and 4 bases at J, with 10 bases between. This CDR3 spans 13 amino acids. Here the CDR3 reads CASSSGRGTEAFF. CDR3 bases: TGTGCCAGCAGTTCGGGACGAGGCACTGAAGCTTTCTTT.

V is TRBV4-2 and J is TRBJ2-1, with 11 bases fitting TRBD1. V shed 5 bases, J shed 7 bases, and the junction held 10 bases outside the gene matches. This CDR3 has 16 amino acids. The germline V gene has CDR1 LGHNA and CDR2 YNFKEQ. CDR3 loop: CASSTPGQGVGNEQFF. The DNA of the CDR3 is TGTGCCAGCAGCACCCCGGGACAGGGGGTAGGGAATGAGCAGTTCTTC.

This clone was observed once. V and J are TRBV2 and TRBJ2-1; D ambiguous. Germline CDR1 and CDR2: SNHLY and FYNNEI. The CDR3 contains 15 residues. V was clipped by 4 bases and J by 0 bases, with 10 bases between them. DNA for the CDR3: TGTGCCAGCAGTGTCGACTCCAGCTCCTACAATGAGCAGTTCTTC. Its protein is CASSVDSSSYNEQFF.

This rearrangement joins TRBV25-1 to TRBJ1-4; 8 positions agree with TRBD1. The germline V gene encodes CDR1 MGHDK and CDR2 SYGVNS. The V gene end was trimmed by 9 bases and the J gene end by 9 bases; junction bases not matched to a gene: 3. The CDR3 is 11 residues long. CDR3 DNA: TGTGCCAGTACAGGGGGTCAAAAACTGTTTTTT. It yields the protein CASTGGQKLFF.

The genes are TRBV5-4 and TRBJ2-6, with 10 positions matching TRBD2. Unmatched junction bases numbered 6, after V lost 2 bases and J lost 1 base. The CDR3 covers 18 residues. From germline, CDR1 is SGHNT and CDR2 YYREEE (reference sequence). The CDR3 here is CASSFPASGRSGANVLTF. The CDR3 coding sequence is TGTGCCAGCAGCTTCCCGGCTAGCGGGAGATCTGGGGCCAACGTCCTGACTTTC.

CDR3 sequence reads: CASSARTGVYEQYF. The CDR3 coding sequence is TGTGCCAGCAGCGCCAGGACAGGGGTCTACGAGCAGTACTTC. V and J are TRBV7-2 and TRBJ2-7, with 9 bases lining up with TRBD1. V was pared by 5 bases and J by 3 bases, with 5 bases of the junction left unmatched. The CDR3 runs to 14 residues. Germline V gene lookup returns CDR1 SGHTA and CDR2 FQGNSA.

The rearrangement uses TRBV28 and TRBJ1-4, with D possibly TRBD1 on 5 matching bases. CDR3 length equals 15 residues. Germline-derived CDR1 and CDR2 are MDHEN and SYDVKM. Trimming took off 6 bases at V and 3 bases at J, with 14 bases between the two ends. CDR3 in amino acids: CASSRGEQANEKLFF. DNA for the CDR3: TGTGCCAGCAGCCGGGGGGAGCAAGCTAATGAAAAACTGTTTTTT.

This clone was seen once. This chain links TRBV6-5 with TRBJ2-7, with D possibly being TRBD1 (8 bases). The germline CDR1 and CDR2 sequences are MNHEY and SVGAGI. The length of the CDR3 is 14 residues. V was clipped by 5 bases and J by 6 bases, with 17 bases between them. This CDR3 reads CASSIEQGGSEQYF. CDR3 nucleotide sequence: TGTGCCAGCAGTATCGAACAGGGGGGGAGCGAGCAGTACTTC.

The chain uses TRBV7-3 and TRBJ2-1, with TRBD2 as a possible D gene (5 bases). V lost 5 bases, J lost 0 bases, and 20 bases lay in between. Per the germline V gene, CDR1 is SGHTA and CDR2 is FQGTGA. This CDR3 is 18 amino acids long. The CDR3 here is CASSTHGRGSYSYNEQFF. CDR3 DNA sequence: TGTGCCAGCAGCACCCACGGTCGGGGATCCTACTCCTACAATGAGCAGTTCTTC.

The count of this clone is one. The same CDR3 also results from other DNA sequences found in this sample. The chain is built from TRBV11-2 and TRBJ2-7, with unresolved D. Germline CDR1 reads SGHAT; CDR2 reads FQNNGV. V shed 3 bases and J shed 3 bases, with 9 bases lying between them. This CDR3 has 13 amino acids. CDR3 sequence reads: CASSFGQSYEQYF. The DNA for the CDR3 is TGTGCCAGCAGCTTCGGGCAGAGCTACGAGCAGTACTTC. The whole variable domain, filled in from reference TRBV11-2 and TRBJ2-7, reads EAGVAQSPRYKIIEKRQSVAFWCNPISGHATLYWYQQILGQGPKLLIQFQNNGVVDDSQLPKDRFSAERLKGVDSTLKIQPAKLEDSAVYLCASSFGQSYEQYFGPGTRLTVT.

The gene calls are TRBV9 and TRBJ1-2; D gene ambiguous. This CDR3 contains 14 residues. The V and J ends lost 2 bases and 8 bases respectively, with 16 bases between them. CDR1 and CDR2 from the germline V gene are SGDLS and YYNGEE. The CDR3 DNA reads TGTGCCAGCAGCGTCCCCCCTATGGCGGAAGGCTACACCTTC. Its translation: CASSVPPMAEGYTF.

The chain is built from TRBV9 and TRBJ2-2, with a possible D match to TRBD1 (5 bases). Trimming stripped 2 bases from V and 0 bases from J, with 11 bases between. Germline V gene data show CDR1 as SGDLS and CDR2 as YYNGEE. The CDR3 consists of 16 residues. The DNA of the CDR3 is TGTGCCAGCAGCGTTACAGGATTTGCGAACACCGGGGAGCTGTTTTTT. Translation: CASSVTGFANTGELFF.

V gene TRBV28 combines with J gene TRBJ2-5; D call uncertain. CDR3 length: 15 amino acids. Trimming pared 5 bases from V and 5 bases from J, leaving 18 bases between. The germline V gene encodes CDR1 MDHEN and CDR2 SYDVKM. The chain's CDR3 is CASSPPGRARETQYF. Here the CDR3 DNA reads TGTGCCAGCAGTCCCCCCGGCCGGGCCCGTGAGACCCAGTACTTC.

V is TRBV29-1 and J is TRBJ1-3; 7 bases match TRBD1. V gave up 7 bases and J gave up 0 bases; unmatched junction bases: 6. Germline V gene data show CDR1 as SQVTM and CDR2 as ANQGSEA. The CDR3 consists of 14 residues. CDR3 nucleotides: TGCAGCGCTGGGGACAGTGTCTCTGGAAACACCATATATTTT. This gives the protein CSAGDSVSGNTIYF.

This chain links TRBV11-2 with TRBJ1-4; no reliable D call. The CDR3 spans 19 residues. Germline-derived CDR1 and CDR2 are SGHAT and FQNNGV. The germline V and J ends were trimmed by 1 base and 1 base, with 19 bases remaining between them. CDR3 nucleotide sequence: TGTGCCAGCAGCTTAGGGCGTAACCCCAACGCTGGAACTAATGAAAAACTGTTTTTT. This sequence encodes CASSLGRNPNAGTNEKLFF. Full variable domain (outside the CDR3, taken from reference TRBV11-2 and TRBJ1-4): EAGVAQSPRYKIIEKRQSVAFWCNPISGHATLYWYQQILGQGPKLLIQFQNNGVVDDSQLPKDRFSAERLKGVDSTLKIQPAKLEDSAVYLCASSLGRNPNAGTNEKLFFGSGTQLSVL.

J is TRBJ1-1 and V is TRBV6-6, with D uncertain. The CDR3 loop spans 16 amino acids. The V end lost 0 bases, the J end lost 3 bases, and 14 bases lay between the germline ends. The V gene's germline CDR1 is MNHNY and CDR2 SVGAGI (reference sequence). The CDR3 here is CASSYSREGLYTEAFF. The CDR3, as DNA: TGTGCCAGCAGTTACTCGAGGGAGGGTCTCTACACTGAAGCTTTCTTT.

The V call is TRBV30, the J call TRBJ1-2, with 9 nucleotides matching TRBD1. In germline, CDR1 is GTSNPN, CDR2 SVGIG (reference sequence). The CDR3 consists of 12 residues. J gave up 6 bases and V 5 bases, and 4 bases lay outside the gene matches. The CDR3, as DNA: TGTGCCTGGGCCGGGACAGGGAATGGCTACACCTTC. Protein sequence: CAWAGTGNGYTF.

This chain links TRBV6-8 with TRBJ2-7, with D possibly matching TRBD1 (6 bases). The germline V gene has CDR1 MNHGY and CDR2 SAAAGT. V lost 6 bases to trimming and J lost 2 bases, with 11 bases between them. The CDR3 has 13 amino acids. The CDR3 protein is CASRDGQPYEQYF. DNA of the CDR3: TGTGCCAGCAGGGACGGACAGCCCTACGAGCAGTACTTC.

This clone appeared once. The chain recombines TRBV6-2 or TRBV6-3 with TRBJ2-7; no clear D. The CDR3 covers 12 residues. Looked up from germline, CDR1 is MNHEY and CDR2 is SVGEGT. V was cut by 3 bases and J by 5 bases, with 8 bases left in between. CDR3 loop: CASSYVIHEQYF. CDR3 nucleotides: TGTGCCAGCAGTTATGTCATCCACGAGCAGTACTTC.